The 5 T cell receptor beta chains below all came from one sample that was sequenced in a study of shared T cell receptors in the human thymus. Produced via immunoSEQ multiplex PCR; TCRdb's table is partial and in-frame only. The sample lists fewer than 700,000 clones; around 89% were seen once. The sample also formed part of further work on human thymus T cells.

Input material: thymocytes. These receptors originate from a boy under two years old with a congenital heart defect.

The chain uses TRBV25-1 and TRBJ2-1; possible D gene TRBD2, 7 bases. The CDR3 length is 13 residues. V dropped 3 bases and J dropped 10 bases, with 13 bases sitting between them. CDR1 and CDR2 from the germline V gene are MGHDK and SYGVNS. DNA of the CDR3: TGTGCCAGCAGTGAGGGGGGGGCGCAGGAGCAGTTCTTC. Protein product: CASSEGGAQEQFF.

The chain links TRBV4-2 to TRBJ2-1; no reliable D call. V was pared by 0 bases and J by 6 bases, with 6 bases between. Germline V gene lookup returns CDR1 LGHNA and CDR2 YNFKEQ. The CDR3 contains 13 residues. As DNA, the CDR3 is TGTGCCAGCAGCCAAGAAAACTCCAATGAGCAGTTCTTC. It encodes CASSQENSNEQFF.

The chain uses TRBV27 and TRBJ2-1, with D possibly TRBD1 on 6 matching bases. V dropped 0 bases and J dropped 5 bases, with 14 bases sitting between them. Germline CDR1 reads MNHEY; CDR2 reads SMNVEV (reference sequence). The CDR3 has 16 residues. CDR3 sequence reads: CASSLSEWGRDNEQFF. CDR3 bases: TGTGCCAGCAGTTTATCGGAGTGGGGGCGAGACAATGAGCAGTTCTTC.

The CDR3 region has the DNA TGTGCCTGGAGACGGCGGGGCAGGTTCTCCTACGAGCAGTACTTC. Translation gives CAWRRRGRFSYEQYF. The chain employs TRBV30 and TRBJ2-7; D may be TRBD2 (6 bases). Between the trimmed V and J ends, which lost 3 bases and 0 bases, there was a span of 15 bases. CDR1 GTSNPN and CDR2 SVGIG come from the germline V gene (reference sequence). This CDR3 region has 15 residues.

This chain joins TRBV7-2 and TRBJ2-7; TRBD1 matches 10 bases. The junction had 6 bases not matched to a gene; V was cut back by 5 bases and J by 2 bases. CDR1 and CDR2 (germline): SGHTA, FQGNSA. The CDR3 spans 15 residues. The CDR3 spells CASSLWDRGTYEQYF. CDR3 coding DNA: TGTGCCAGCAGCCTCTGGGACAGGGGAACCTACGAGCAGTACTTC.